This T cell receptor beta chain is from a study of OX40 agonist ivuxolimab in advanced cancers. Study-wide context: The study gave patients intravenous ivuxolimab at 0.01 to 10 mg/kg every 2 weeks.

This table comes from immunoSEQ multiplex PCR, and its TCRdb copy is limited to in-frame clones, with some not included. The sample holds around 20,000 clones; approximately 85% are singletons and the top ten take about 50%. With V trimmed by 4 bases and J by 5 bases, 6 bases remained unmatched. The CDR3 is 14 residues long. Germline V lookup: CDR1 MNHNS, CDR2 SASEGT. This clone has only a few counts. This TCR derives from an adult with an advanced solid tumor such as melanoma, head and neck, liver or kidney cancer. The V gene is TRBV6-1, the J gene TRBJ2-7, with TRBD2 matching over 9 bases. The material was CD4+ or CD8+ T cells sorted from blood, obtained in a trial of the OX40 agonist ivuxolimab. In nucleotides, the CDR3 is TGTGCCAGCAGTGGGCTAGCGGGGAGCGACGAGCAGTACTTC. Translated, it gives CASSGLAGSDEQYF.